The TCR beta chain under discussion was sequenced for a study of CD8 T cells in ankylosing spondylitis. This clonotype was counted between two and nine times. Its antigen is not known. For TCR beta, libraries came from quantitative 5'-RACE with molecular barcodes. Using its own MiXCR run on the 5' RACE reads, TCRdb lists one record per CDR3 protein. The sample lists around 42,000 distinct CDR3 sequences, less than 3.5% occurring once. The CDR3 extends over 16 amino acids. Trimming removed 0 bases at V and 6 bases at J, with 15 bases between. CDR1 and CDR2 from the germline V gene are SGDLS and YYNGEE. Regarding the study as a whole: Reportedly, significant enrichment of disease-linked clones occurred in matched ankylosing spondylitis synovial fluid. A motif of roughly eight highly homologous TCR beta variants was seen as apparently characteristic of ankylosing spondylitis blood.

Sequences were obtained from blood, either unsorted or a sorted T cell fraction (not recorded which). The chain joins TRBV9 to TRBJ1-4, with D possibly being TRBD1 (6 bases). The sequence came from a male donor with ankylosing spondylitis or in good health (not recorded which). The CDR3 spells CASSVATGQGDEKLFF. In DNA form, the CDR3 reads TGTGCCAGCAGCGTAGCTACGGGACAAGGGGATGAAAAACTGTTTTTT.